This T cell receptor beta chain is drawn from a study of blood T cell repertoires in COVID-19 (dated by TCRdb to 2020 to 2022). Regarding the study in general: Samples covering the acute and convalescent phases of COVID-19 were provided by collaborators in the United States, Italy and Spain. The prospective study material was composed of cDNA or gDNA derived from T cells, B-cell-depleted T cells, or PBMCs. Subjects who had been exposed to COVID-19, were actively infected with it, or had recovered from it provided the deeply sampled blood TCRbeta repertoires that made up the dataset. The repertoires were released in a freely available public database meant as a resource for research on the immune response to SARS-CoV-2. The samples were drawn from two sources: the first 160 participants of the ongoing ImmuneRACE study, and approximately 1,300 subjects contributed by 6 global collaborators. Nearly every sample came with metadata listing a de-identified subject ID, COVID-19 status, age in years and sex. Where HLA class I and class II types were available, the types were taken from metadata supplied by the sample provider, not from assay-based typing.

Concerning this clone itself: No cognate antigen has been identified for it. No clone much larger than this one lies a single base away; base qualities are absent.

The germline V gene (reference sequence) provides CDR1 LNHDA and CDR2 SQIVND. Taken from cysteine to phenylalanine, the CDR3 has 17 residues. The kept DNA is CDR3 alone, 51 bases in frame from the first base. V lost 1 base and J lost 0 bases; the stretch between them is 10 bases long. The immunoSEQ Assay, a bias-controlled multiplex PCR, was used to amplify TCRbeta CDR3 regions from genomic DNA. For the original study's pipeline: Nucleated cell counts per sample were estimated from amplification of reference gene primers within the assay. To quantify the absolute abundance of each unique TCRbeta CDR3 rearrangement, sequence reads were collapsed and filtered. Productive Simpson clonality was computed per sample as the square root of Simpson's diversity index over productive rearrangements. As stored in TCRdb, this immuneACCESS dataset retains in-frame rearrangements with V and J assigned. A fraction of the clones does not appear; measured against another copy, unresolved V genes explain less than half of the discrepancy, and the remainder lacks a known reason. V and J calls and clone size are those listed in that table; D and trimming were worked out from the DNA. A total of 350,000 or so clones appear in this sample, 85% to 90% of them only once. The ten largest account for approximately 0.93% of the sample.

Enrolling through a virtual design, the prospective study's participants ranged in age from roughly 18 to 100 years and lived across 24 United States geographic areas. In the prospective study, participants were assigned to cohorts based on the clinical history participants reported in a screening survey and a study questionnaire. Exposed participants had been in contact with someone with a PCR-confirmed or clinician-diagnosed COVID-19 case within 2 weeks of study entry. In the prospective study, mobile phlebotomists collected whole blood, serum and a nasopharyngeal or oropharyngeal swab from each participant. Participants in the prospective study had the option to provide additional blood draws and questionnaires over a roughly 2-month period. Before DNA extraction, blood samples from the prospective study were shipped at room temperature or frozen. Overall study results and their limits: Clinical and demographic metadata were provided uncurated, with the amount varying by source and participant.

The rearranged chain carries TRBV19 and TRBJ2-6; there is no confident call for the D gene. Input material: PBMCs or T cells enriched from blood (not recorded which). The clonotype comes from a woman between 25 and 40 years old who had been exposed to COVID-19. At the DNA level, the sequence is TGTGCCAGTAGTATAGTCTCGAGCCCCTCTGGGGCCAACGTCCTGACTTTC. This is translated as CASSIVSSPSGANVLTF.